Shown below are 18 T cell receptor beta chains from a single sample sequenced in a study of blood T cell repertoires in COVID-19. Produced via immunoSEQ multiplex PCR; TCRdb's table is partial and in-frame only. Among some 100,000 clones listed, roughly nine tenths were seen once. The specimen sequenced was peripheral blood. Source of these receptors: a man aged 55 to 70 with acute or convalescent COVID-19.

This clone was found once. This chain joins TRBV4-1 and TRBJ2-3, with a weak D call TRBD2 (5 bases). Germline CDR1 and CDR2: MGHRA and YSYEKL. The CDR3 contains 14 residues. Trimming took 3 bases from V and 4 from J, leaving 11 bases between them. The CDR3, as DNA: TGCGCCAGCAGCCAGGGAGTAGCGCCAGATACGCAGTATTTT. Protein: CASSQGVAPDTQYF.

The chain uses TRBV5-4 and TRBJ2-3; tentative D call: TRBD1 (5 bases). Trimming took off 0 bases at V and 3 bases at J, with 14 bases between the two ends. The CDR3 has 16 residues. The germline CDR1 and CDR2 sequences are SGHNT and YYREEE (reference sequence). For the CDR3, the DNA is TGTGCCAGCAGCTTGGGGGGCGCTTCTCCTACAGATACGCAGTATTTT. Translated: CASSLGGASPTDTQYF.

The V gene is TRBV9, the J gene TRBJ1-1; a possible D gene is TRBD1 (6 bases). Germline CDR1 SGDLS, CDR2 YYNGEE. There are 12 residues in the CDR3. Between the trimmed V and J ends, which lost 2 bases and 11 bases, there was a span of 13 bases. The CDR3 region has the DNA TGTGCCAGCAGCGTGGGCACAGGGATGGCTTTCTTT. This codes for CASSVGTGMAFF.

The CDR3 coding sequence is TGTGCCACCAGTGACCCAGGACTAGCGGGGGCGAACACCGGGGAGCTGTTTTTT. It yields the protein CATSDPGLAGANTGELFF. The J gene is TRBJ2-2, the V gene TRBV24-1; 13 bases match TRBD2. The trim removed 4 bases at V and 0 bases at J, leaving 4 bases unmatched. CDR1 is KGHDR, CDR2 SFDVKD, per germline. There are 18 residues in the CDR3.

In its sample, this clone was seen once. The genes are TRBV9 and TRBJ2-1; tentative D call: TRBD2 (6 bases). CDR1 is SGDLS and CDR2 is YYNGEE in the germline V gene. Trimming left V 1 base short and J 9 bases short, with 14 bases between. This CDR3 is 14 amino acids long. CDR3 sequence (DNA): TGTGCCAGCAGCGTATATCCGGGAGACGGTGAGCAGTTCTTC. It yields the protein CASSVYPGDGEQFF.

The J gene is TRBJ2-1, the V gene TRBV2, with 14 bases aligning to TRBD2. Germline V gene data show CDR1 as SNHLY and CDR2 as FYNNEI. CDR3 size: 14 residues. V dropped 3 bases and J dropped 8; count of bases not matched to a gene: 0. CDR3 coding DNA: TGTGCCAGCAGTGAGACTAGCGGGAGGGATGAGCAGTTCTTC. This sequence encodes CASSETSGRDEQFF.

The chain joins TRBV10-3 to TRBJ2-5; TRBD1 is a possible D gene (6 bases). Germline V gives CDR1 ENHRY, CDR2 SYGVKD. CDR3 length: 13 amino acids. The V and J ends lost 10 bases and 5 bases respectively, with 17 bases between them. CDR3: CATLPQGTETQYF. The CDR3 DNA reads TGTGCCACTTTGCCCCAGGGGACGGAGACCCAGTACTTC.

This chain joins TRBV10-3 and TRBJ1-4; D uncertain. The germline V gene has CDR1 ENHRY and CDR2 SYGVKD. Trimming removed 0 bases at V and 0 bases at J, with 11 bases between. The CDR3 sequence is 17 residues long. CDR3 DNA sequence: TGTGCCATCAGTGAGTCGGCAACCCGTGCAACTAATGAAAAACTGTTTTTT. It encodes CAISESATRATNEKLFF.

The gene calls are TRBV29-1 and TRBJ1-2, with D tentatively TRBD1 (5 bases). V was cut by 6 bases and J by 4 bases, with 15 bases left in between. This CDR3 is built from 13 residues. Germline-derived CDR1 and CDR2 are SQVTM and ANQGSEA. The CDR3 bases are TGCAGCGTCCTGGGGGGTGTGAGCTATGGCTACACCTTC. Amino acids: CSVLGGVSYGYTF.

The CDR3 DNA sequence: TGTGCCAGCAGCTTAGCGAGATACAATGAGCAGTTCTTC. This encodes CASSLARYNEQFF. This chain uses TRBV9 with TRBJ2-1; TRBD2 is a possible D gene (5 bases). The CDR3 is made up of 13 amino acids. Germline assignment: CDR1 SGDLS and CDR2 YYNGEE. V shed 4 bases and J shed 4 bases, with 9 bases lying between them.

J is TRBJ2-3 and V is TRBV5-1; possible D gene TRBD1, 6 bases. Germline values: CDR1 SGHRS, CDR2 YFSETQ. V shed 10 bases and J shed 2 bases, with 17 bases lying between them. The CDR3 has 14 amino acids. DNA for the CDR3: TGCGCCGACCGACAGGACGCCTTCACAGATACGCAGTATTTT. Translation gives CADRQDAFTDTQYF.

The CDR3 coding sequence is TGTGCCAGCAGCCCTAGCGGGAAAGAGACCCAGTACTTC. This encodes CASSPSGKETQYF. This rearrangement joins TRBV3-1 (or the pseudogene TRBV3-2) to TRBJ2-5; 9 bases align to TRBD2. The ends lost 4 bases at V and 3 bases at J; junction bases unmatched: 0. In germline, CDR1 is LGHDT, CDR2 YNNKEL (reference sequence). The length of the CDR3 is 13 residues.

The chain carries TRBV30 and TRBJ1-1; no firm D call. The CDR3 loop spans 13 amino acids. Germline V gene lookup returns CDR1 GTSNPN and CDR2 SVGIG (reference sequence). V lost 8 bases and J 2 bases, leaving 15 bases between the germline ends. The CDR3 sequence: CAVPGGFNTEAFF. CDR3 nucleotide sequence: TGTGCCGTCCCGGGTGGGTTCAACACTGAAGCTTTCTTT.

The V and J genes are TRBV18 and TRBJ1-1; TRBD1 agrees at 7 bases. The CDR3 is 16 residues long. Per the germline V gene, CDR1 is KGHSH and CDR2 is LQKENI. V was clipped by 2 bases and J by 4 bases; unmatched bases: 10. The CDR3 spells CASSPKLLQGSTEAFF. The CDR3, as DNA: TGTGCCAGCTCACCAAAGCTACTACAGGGGTCCACTGAAGCTTTCTTT. Using reference TRBV18 and TRBJ1-1 for the parts outside the CDR3, the full variable domain is NAGVMQNPRHLVRRRGQEARLRCSPMKGHSHVYWYRQLPEEGLKFMVYLQKENIIDESGMPKERFSAEFPKEGPSILRIQQVVRGDSAAYFCASSPKLLQGSTEAFFGQGTRLTVV.

V is TRBV10-1 and J is TRBJ1-4; D is possibly TRBD1 (5 bases). The CDR3 is 14 residues long. Germline V gene sequence: CDR1 WNHNN, CDR2 SYGVQD (reference sequence). The germline V and J ends were trimmed by 2 bases and 8 bases, with 12 bases remaining between them. In DNA, the CDR3 is TGCGCCAGCAGTGAGAGCAGGCGGGGGGAAAAACTGTTTTTT. Amino acids: CASSESRRGEKLFF.

CDR3 bases: TGTGCCAGCAGTTTTGGACAGGGTACCGATTCACCCCTCCACTTT. Protein product: CASSFGQGTDSPLHF. The rearrangement uses TRBV27 and TRBJ1-6, with 8 bases that match TRBD1. With V trimmed by 3 bases and J by 8 bases, 6 bases remained unmatched. This CDR3 contains 15 residues. Germline CDR1 MNHEY, CDR2 SMNVEV (reference sequence).

V gene TRBV28 combines with J gene TRBJ1-1; 7 bases match TRBD1. Unmatched junction bases numbered 9, after V lost 2 bases and J lost 0 bases. This CDR3 contains 17 residues. The germline V gene has CDR1 MDHEN and CDR2 SYDVKM. CDR3: CASSLMGPGQLNTEAFF. In DNA form, the CDR3 reads TGTGCCAGCAGTTTAATGGGACCGGGACAGTTGAACACTGAAGCTTTCTTT. Filled out from reference TRBV28 and TRBJ1-1, the complete variable domain reads DVKVTQSSRYLVKRTGEKVFLECVQDMDHENMFWYRQDPGLGLRLIYFSYDVKMKEKGDIPEGYSVSREKKERFSLILESASTNQTSMYLCASSLMGPGQLNTEAFFGQGTRLTVV.

This chain links TRBV7-3 with TRBJ1-1; D possibly corresponds to TRBD1 (5 bases). The V end was cut by 1 base, the J end by 4 bases, with 7 bases between. This CDR3 spans 13 amino acids. Germline CDR1 is SGHTA and CDR2 is FQGTGA. DNA of the CDR3: TGTGCCAGCAGCTTAATACAGGCCACTGAAGCTTTCTTT. Protein: CASSLIQATEAFF.